This TCR beta chain was identified during a study of cytomegalovirus exposure and HLA in healthy donors. Study details: Roughly 170 million T cells yielded some 120 million unique TCR beta sequences in earlier analysis. Findings and limits, study-wide: Most of the CMV-associated TCR beta chains (in a later analysis) appeared to be HLA-restricted. One cluster of highly shared sequence variants probably arose as a sequencing artifact.

The PCR ran on 60 Vbeta and 13 Jbeta primers. As handled by the study authors: Later, an analysis found about 83 million unique TCR beta chains, and approximately 10 million of these were shared. This table comes from immunoSEQ multiplex PCR, and its TCRdb copy is limited to in-frame clones, with some not included. V, J and clone size are those of that table, while D and trimming were read from the DNA. The table has 85,000 to 90,000 clones, 67% seen once. As for this clone: The antigen is undetermined. This specimen includes other DNA sequences encoding the same CDR3.

V gave up 2 bases and J gave up 7 bases; unmatched junction bases: 4. The CDR3 contains 13 residues. Germline CDR1 is SGHRS and CDR2 is YFSETQ. The sample taken for sequencing was PBMCs. This receptor was identified in a man aged 25-45 years in good health and CMV-seronegative. The rearrangement uses TRBV5-1 and TRBJ2-7; 9 nucleotides match TRBD1. CDR3 sequence reads: CASSFGTGWEQYF. In DNA, the CDR3 is TGCGCCAGCAGCTTTGGGACAGGGTGGGAGCAGTACTTC. Variable domain in full (rest from reference TRBV5-1 and TRBJ2-7): KAGVTQTPRYLIKTRGQQVTLSCSPISGHRSVSWYQQTPGQGLQFLFEYFSETQRNKGNFPGRFSGRQFSNSRSEMNVSTLELGDSALYLCASSFGTGWEQYFGPGTRLTVT.